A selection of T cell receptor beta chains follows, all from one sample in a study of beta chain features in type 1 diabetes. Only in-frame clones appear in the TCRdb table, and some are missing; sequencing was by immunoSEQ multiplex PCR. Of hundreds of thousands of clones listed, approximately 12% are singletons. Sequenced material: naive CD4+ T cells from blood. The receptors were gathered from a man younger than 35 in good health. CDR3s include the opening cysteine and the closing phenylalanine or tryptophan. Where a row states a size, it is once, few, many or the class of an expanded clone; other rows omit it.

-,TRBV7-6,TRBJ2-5,CASSPTRETQYF
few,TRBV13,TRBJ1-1,CASSLELRGTEAFF
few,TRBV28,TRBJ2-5,CASAGGGILETQYF
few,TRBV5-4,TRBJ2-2,CASSLAQGAVTGELFF
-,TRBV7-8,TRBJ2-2,CASSFVTGELFF
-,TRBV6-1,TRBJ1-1,CASRRAGIVTEAFF
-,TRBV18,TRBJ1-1,CASSLHRDSEAFF
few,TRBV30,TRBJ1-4,CATWDRFEKLFF
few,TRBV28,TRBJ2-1,CASGDRSYNEQFF
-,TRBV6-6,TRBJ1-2,CASSRQGSYGYTF
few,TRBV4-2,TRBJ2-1,CASSQATSVTYNEQFF
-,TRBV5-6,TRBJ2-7,CASSPDGIGGQDTYEQYF
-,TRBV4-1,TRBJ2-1,CASSHGTSGTSYNEQFF
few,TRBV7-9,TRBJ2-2,CASSFSGENTGELFF
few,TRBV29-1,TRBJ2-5,CSVEQGLETQYF
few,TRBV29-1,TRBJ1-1,CSASRDGGRAFF
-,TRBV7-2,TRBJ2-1,CASSPIFLGGYNEQFF
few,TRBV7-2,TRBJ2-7,CASSSRRGQPYEQYF
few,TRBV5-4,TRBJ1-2,CASSLEATLNYGYTF
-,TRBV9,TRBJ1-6,CASSEPGQGPFWPF
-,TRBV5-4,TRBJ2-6,CASSQDRDRVSGANVLTF
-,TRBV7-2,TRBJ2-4,CASSSRDSLAKNIQYF
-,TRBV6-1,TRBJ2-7,CASSVQGYYEQYF
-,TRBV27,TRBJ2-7,CASSFGGSGASYEQYF
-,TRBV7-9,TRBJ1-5,CASSPAGGRQPQHF
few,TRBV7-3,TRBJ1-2,CASSPDGGYGYTF
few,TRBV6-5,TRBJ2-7,CASRRPGQVPYEQYF
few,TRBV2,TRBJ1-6,CASRDRGSGSPLHF
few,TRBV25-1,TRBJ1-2,CASSDRDSFYGYTF
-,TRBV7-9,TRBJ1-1,CASSFQGSTEAFF
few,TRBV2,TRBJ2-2,CASGLAGAINTGELFF
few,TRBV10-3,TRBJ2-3,CAISGSSGGLTDTQYF
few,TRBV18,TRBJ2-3,CASSPPRGTKSGTDTQYF
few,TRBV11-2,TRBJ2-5,CASASSPQDQETQYF
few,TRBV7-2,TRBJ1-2,CASSERGRRGGYTF
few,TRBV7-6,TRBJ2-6,CASSLTSVSGANVLTF
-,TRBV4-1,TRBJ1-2,CASSQVRRGSYYGYTF
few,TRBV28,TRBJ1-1,CASSSLDRGATEAFF
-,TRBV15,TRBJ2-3,CATSRAGAPLVSTQYF
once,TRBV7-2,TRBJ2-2,CASSLVGTGFTGELFF
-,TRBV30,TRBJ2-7,CAWSPGLATYEQYF
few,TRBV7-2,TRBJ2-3,CASSTLGGVTADTQYF
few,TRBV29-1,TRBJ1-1,CSVFPWGRTNTEAFF
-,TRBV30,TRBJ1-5,CAWSVAGGNQPQHF
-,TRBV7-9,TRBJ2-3,CASSSQGRASTDTQYF
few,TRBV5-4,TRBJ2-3,CASSLWLAGTDTQYF
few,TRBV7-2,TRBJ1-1,CASSPWTGRDTEAFF
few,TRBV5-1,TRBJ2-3,CASRSGDGGPAQYF
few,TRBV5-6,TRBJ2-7,CASSLVSWYGTSGHEQYF
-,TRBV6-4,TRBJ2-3,CASSDSAGYTDTQYF
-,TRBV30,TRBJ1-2,CAWRAGAGYGYTF
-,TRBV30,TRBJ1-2,CAWRVEGYTF
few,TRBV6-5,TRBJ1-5,CASRGQGYQPQHF
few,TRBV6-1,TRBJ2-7,CASSEGERLAHSYEQYF
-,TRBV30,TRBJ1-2,CAWNGWSQNYGYTF
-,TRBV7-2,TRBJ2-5,CASSLEAVLYQETQYF
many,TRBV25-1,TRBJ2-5,CASSESGTVETQYF
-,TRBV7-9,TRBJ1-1,CASSPRVQLVNTEAFF